What follows are 8 T cell receptor beta chains derived from one specimen sequenced in a study of Graves' ophthalmopathy and Graves' hyperthyroidism. Amplified TCR beta CDR3 regions were obtained using RNA transcripts as template. A first-round RT-PCR used HTBI primers, followed by a second-round multiplex PCR. Each CDR3 protein is one row after TCRdb ran MiXCR on the multiplex PCR reads. Among over 450,000 distinct CDR3 sequences listed, 13% to 15% were seen once. The sequenced sample consisted of blood. The receptors come from a woman aged 25 to 39 with Graves' ophthalmopathy.

This clonotype was recorded at least ten times. V is TRBV7-8 and J is TRBJ2-4; TRBD1 agrees at 7 bases. Germline CDR1 and CDR2: SGHVS and FQNEAQ. CDR3 length: 18 amino acids. V shed 2 bases, J shed 0 bases, and the junction held 10 bases outside the gene matches. The chain's CDR3 is CASSLLDRISLAKNIQYF. The CDR3 DNA sequence: TGTGCCAGCAGCTTACTGGACAGGATCTCCTTAGCCAAAAACATTCAGTACTTC.

V and J are TRBV3-1 and TRBJ2-5; weak D call: TRBD1 (5 bases). Trimming stripped 4 bases from V and 7 bases from J, with 13 bases between. The CDR3 sequence is 13 residues long. The germline gives CDR1 LGHDT, CDR2 YNNKEL (reference sequence). CDR3 bases: TGTGCCAGCAGCCCCAGACAGACGAGGACCCAGTACTTC. Protein product: CASSPRQTRTQYF.

The chain combines TRBV7-2 with TRBJ2-5, with 10 nucleotides matching TRBD1. The CDR3 length is 13 residues. The germline V gene has CDR1 SGHTA and CDR2 FQGNSA. Unmatched junction bases numbered 3, after V lost 5 bases and J lost 6 bases. The CDR3 sequence is CASSGDRGKTQYF. DNA for the CDR3: TGTGCCAGCAGCGGGGACAGGGGAAAGACCCAGTACTTC.

This chain uses TRBV6-2 or TRBV6-3 with TRBJ1-1; D gene ambiguous. The CDR3 sequence is 13 residues long. Trimming removed 6 bases from V and 0 bases from J, with 8 bases in between. Germline V gives CDR1 MNHEY, CDR2 SVGEGT. The CDR3 reads CASSTFMNTEAFF. CDR3 nucleotide sequence: TGTGCCAGCAGCACCTTCATGAACACTGAAGCTTTCTTT.

This clonotype showed up just a few times. The junction departs from germline at one end; a sequencing error may be responsible. This chain links TRBV12-3 or TRBV12-4 with TRBJ2-7, with D maybe TRBD2 (5 bases). The CDR3 has 12 residues. The DNA of the CDR3 is TGTGCCAGCAGTTCTGGGCAGGCGGGCGCGAACTTC. This translates into CASSSGQAGANF.

The CDR3: CASSQDDRGWGKNIQYF. The CDR3 nucleotides are TGCGCCAGCAGCCAAGATGACAGGGGATGGGGCAAAAACATTCAGTACTTC. The V and J genes are TRBV4-1 and TRBJ2-4, with TRBD1 matching over 8 bases. The CDR3 totals 17 residues. The germline V gene encodes CDR1 MGHRA and CDR2 YSYEKL. The junction had 7 bases not matched to a gene; V was cut back by 0 bases and J by 3 bases.

This clonotype has more than one count but fewer than ten. The gene calls are TRBV3-1 and TRBJ2-7; no definite D call. Germline V gene data show CDR1 as LGHDT and CDR2 as YNNKEL (reference sequence). The CDR3 sequence is 13 residues long. Deletions cut 2 bases from V and 9 bases from J, with 14 bases between. The CDR3 DNA reads as TGTGCCAGCAGCCAACTCGGCGGATTGGGGCAGTACTTC. Translating gives CASSQLGGLGQYF.

This clonotype was counted only a few times. This chain uses TRBV24-1 with TRBJ2-5; 12 bases agree with TRBD1. The junction had 8 bases not matched to a gene; V was cut back by 3 bases and J by 4 bases. The CDR3 runs 17 residues. The germline CDR1 and CDR2 sequences are KGHDR and SFDVKD. The CDR3 DNA follows: TGTGCCACCAGTGATGCCAGTAGGGACAGGGGGCGAGAGACCCAGTACTTC. Protein sequence: CATSDASRDRGRETQYF.